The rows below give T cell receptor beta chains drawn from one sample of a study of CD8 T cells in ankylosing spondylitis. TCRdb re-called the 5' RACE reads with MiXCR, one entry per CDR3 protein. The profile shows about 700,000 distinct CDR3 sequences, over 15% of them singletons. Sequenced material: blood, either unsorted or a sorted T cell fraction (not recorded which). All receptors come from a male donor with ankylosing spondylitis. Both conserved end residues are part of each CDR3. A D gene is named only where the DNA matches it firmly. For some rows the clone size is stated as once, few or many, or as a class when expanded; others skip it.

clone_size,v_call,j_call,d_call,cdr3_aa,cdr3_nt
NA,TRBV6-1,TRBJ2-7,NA,CAVTRTQTPTYEQYF,TGTGCCGTTACTCGTACCCAGACTCCGACCTACGAGCAGTACTTC
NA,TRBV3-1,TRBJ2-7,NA,CASSQAGTSTSYEQYF,TGTGCCAGCAGCCAAGCAGGGACAAGTACTTCCTACGAGCAGTACTTC
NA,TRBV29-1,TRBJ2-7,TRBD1,CSVEDRDRVTYEQYF,TGCAGCGTTGAAGATCGAGACAGGGTTACCTACGAGCAGTACTTC
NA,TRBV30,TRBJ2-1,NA,CAGSLRSGYNEQFF,TGTGCCGGGTCTCTCAGGTCGGGATACAATGAGCAGTTCTTC
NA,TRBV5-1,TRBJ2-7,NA,CASSLAGRGTYEQYF,TGCGCCAGCAGCTTGGCCGGGCGGGGAACCTACGAGCAGTACTTC
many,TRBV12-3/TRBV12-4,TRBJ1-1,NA,CASSLGGGTEAFF,TGTGCCAGCAGTTTGGGCGGGGGCACTGAAGCTTTCTTT
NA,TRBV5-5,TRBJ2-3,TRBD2,CASSLRLAGDTDTQYF,TGTGCCAGCAGCTTGCGACTAGCGGGGGACACAGATACGCAGTATTTT
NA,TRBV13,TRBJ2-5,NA,CASSRAGSQETQYF,TGTGCCAGCAGTAGGGCGGGGAGTCAAGAGACCCAGTACTTC
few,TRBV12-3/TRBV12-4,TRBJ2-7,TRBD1,CASSWGQFEEQYF,TGTGCCAGCAGTTGGGGACAGTTTGAGGAGCAGTACTTC
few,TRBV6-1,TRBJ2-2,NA,CASSPSWDGGNYGGELFF,TGTGCCAGCAGTCCCTCATGGGATGGGGGGAATTATGGGGGGGAGCTGTTTTTT
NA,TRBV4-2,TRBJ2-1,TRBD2,CASSRGLAGDNEQFF,TGTGCCAGCAGCCGGGGACTAGCGGGAGACAATGAGCAGTTCTTC
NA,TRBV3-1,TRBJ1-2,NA,CASSLGLIYGYTF,TGTGCCAGCAGCCTGGGCCTTATCTATGGCTACACCTTC
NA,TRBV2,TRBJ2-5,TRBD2,CASSPGLAGPYGTQYF,TGTGCCAGCAGTCCGGGACTAGCGGGGCCCTACGGGACCCAGTACTTC
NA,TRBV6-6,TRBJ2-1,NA,CASTFSREQFF,TGTGCCAGTACTTTCTCCCGGGAGCAGTTCTTC
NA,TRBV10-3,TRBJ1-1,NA,CAISVAGKDTEAFF,TGTGCCATCAGTGTTGCAGGGAAAGACACTGAAGCTTTCTTT
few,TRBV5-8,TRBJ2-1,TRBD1,CASSLGDRPSDNEQFF,TGTGCCAGCAGCTTGGGGGACAGGCCGAGTGACAATGAGCAGTTCTTC
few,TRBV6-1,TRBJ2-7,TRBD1,CASSPRGDRVYEQYF,TGTGCCAGCAGCCCGAGGGGGGACAGGGTCTACGAGCAGTACTTC
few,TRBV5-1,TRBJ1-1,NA,CASSRLGGENTEAFF,TGCGCCAGCAGCCGCTTGGGGGGGGAGAACACTGAAGCTTTCTTT
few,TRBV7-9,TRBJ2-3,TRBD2,CASSLERESGDTQYF,TGTGCCAGCAGCTTGGAGCGGGAGTCGGGTGATACGCAGTATTTT
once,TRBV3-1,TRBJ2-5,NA,CASSPEGGSYQETQYF,TGTGCCAGCAGTCCTGAAGGGGGGAGCTACCAAGAGACCCAGTACTTC
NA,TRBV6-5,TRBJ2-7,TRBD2,CASSYEGGDEQYF,TGTGCCAGCAGTTACGAGGGAGGGGACGAGCAGTACTTC
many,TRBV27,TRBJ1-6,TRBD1,CASTPGQGGSASPLHF,TGTGCCAGCACCCCGGGACAGGGAGGATCCGCTTCACCCCTCCACTTT
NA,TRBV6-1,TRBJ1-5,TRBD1,CASSSGQGVQPQHF,TGTGCCAGCAGCAGCGGACAGGGCGTTCAGCCCCAGCATTTT
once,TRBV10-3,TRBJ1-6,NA,CAISARPPHSPLHF,TGTGCCATCAGTGCCCGGCCTCCGCACTCACCCCTCCACTTT
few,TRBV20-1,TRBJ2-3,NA,CSASRGAISLDTQYF,TGCAGTGCTAGTCGGGGGGCCATTTCATTAGATACGCAGTATTTT
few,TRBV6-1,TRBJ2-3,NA,CASRPGTQRADTQYF,TGTGCCAGCAGGCCCGGGACACAAAGGGCAGATACGCAGTATTTT
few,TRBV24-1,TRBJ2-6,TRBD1,CATSDPTGHSGANVLTF,TGTGCCACCAGTGATCCGACAGGGCACTCTGGGGCCAACGTCCTGACTTTC
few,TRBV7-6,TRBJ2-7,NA,CASSSGTHEQYF,TGTGCCAGCAGCTCCGGGACACACGAGCAGTACTTC
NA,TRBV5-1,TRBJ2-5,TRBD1,CASSSDRAQETQYF,TGCGCCAGCAGCTCCGACAGGGCTCAAGAGACCCAGTACTTC
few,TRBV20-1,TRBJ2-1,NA,CSAPSRADEQFF,TGCAGTGCTCCCTCTAGGGCGGATGAGCAGTTCTTC
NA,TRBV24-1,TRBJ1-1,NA,CATSDFNGVEAFF,TGTGCCACCAGTGATTTTAACGGAGTGGAAGCTTTCTTT
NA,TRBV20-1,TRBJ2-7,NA,CSARDPGLYEQYF,TGCAGTGCTAGAGATCCTGGCTTATACGAGCAGTACTTC
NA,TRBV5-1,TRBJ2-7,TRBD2,CASSFWIAGTYEQYF,TGCGCCAGCAGCTTTTGGATAGCGGGGACCTACGAGCAGTACTTC
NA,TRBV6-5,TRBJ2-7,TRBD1,CASTAGGTGVEQYF,TGTGCCAGCACCGCAGGGGGGACAGGGGTCGAGCAGTACTTC
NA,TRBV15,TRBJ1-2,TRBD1,CATSPRQGPQSDGYTF,TGTGCCACCAGTCCCCGACAGGGACCCCAGAGTGATGGCTACACCTTC
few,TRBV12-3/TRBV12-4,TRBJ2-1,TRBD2,CASSQGLAGATNGEQFF,TGTGCCAGCAGTCAAGGACTAGCGGGAGCTACGAATGGGGAGCAGTTCTTC
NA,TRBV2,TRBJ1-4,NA,CASSRRFATNEKLFF,TGTGCCAGCAGTCGCCGGTTTGCAACTAATGAAAAACTGTTTTTT
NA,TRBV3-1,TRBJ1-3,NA,CASGPGALGNTIYF,TGTGCCAGCGGGCCGGGGGCGCTGGGAAACACCATATATTTT
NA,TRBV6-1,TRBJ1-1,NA,CASRENKWANTEAFF,TGTGCCAGCAGGGAGAACAAGTGGGCAAACACTGAAGCTTTCTTT
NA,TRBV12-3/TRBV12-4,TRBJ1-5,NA,CASSLAELSNQPQHF,TGTGCCAGCAGTTTAGCGGAGCTTAGCAATCAGCCCCAGCATTTT
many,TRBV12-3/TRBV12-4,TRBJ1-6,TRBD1,CASSPGGRINSPLHF,TGTGCCAGCAGCCCAGGGGGACGGATAAATTCACCCCTCCACTTT
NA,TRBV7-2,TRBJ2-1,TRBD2,CASSLAVGLAGGEQFF,TGTGCCAGCAGCTTAGCGGTGGGGCTAGCGGGAGGTGAGCAGTTCTTC
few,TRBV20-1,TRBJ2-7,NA,CSAPPDGDYEQYF,TGCAGTGCTCCTCCCGACGGGGACTACGAGCAGTACTTC
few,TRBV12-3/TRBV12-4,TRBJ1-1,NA,CASSSPGAETTEAFF,TGTGCCAGCAGTTCCCCAGGGGCGGAGACCACTGAAGCTTTCTTT
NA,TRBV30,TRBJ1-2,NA,CAFIDLSRYGYTF,TGTGCCTTTATAGACCTCTCTCGCTATGGCTACACCTTC
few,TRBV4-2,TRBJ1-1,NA,CASSHAGAAEAFF,TGTGCCAGCAGCCACGCCGGGGCCGCTGAAGCTTTCTTT
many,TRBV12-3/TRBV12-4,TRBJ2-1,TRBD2,CASRLAGGLSFQGEQFF,TGTGCCAGCAGACTAGCGGGGGGGCTGTCATTCCAGGGTGAGCAGTTCTTC
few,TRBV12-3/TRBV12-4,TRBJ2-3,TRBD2,CASSSAGLYTDTQYF,TGTGCCAGCAGTTCGGCGGGACTATACACAGATACGCAGTATTTT
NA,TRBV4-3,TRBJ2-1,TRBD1,CASSLHRGLDNEQFF,TGCGCCAGCAGCCTACACAGGGGGCTGGATAATGAGCAGTTCTTC
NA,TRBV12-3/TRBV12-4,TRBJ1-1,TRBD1,CASSADRGGDTEAFF,TGTGCCAGCAGTGCCGACAGGGGGGGTGACACTGAAGCTTTCTTT
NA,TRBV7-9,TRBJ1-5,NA,CASSSSDTQHF,TGTGCCAGCAGCTCCTCCGATACCCAGCATTTT
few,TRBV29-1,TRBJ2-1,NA,CSVEDNGPRHEQFF,TGCAGCGTTGAAGATAATGGACCCCGTCATGAGCAGTTCTTC